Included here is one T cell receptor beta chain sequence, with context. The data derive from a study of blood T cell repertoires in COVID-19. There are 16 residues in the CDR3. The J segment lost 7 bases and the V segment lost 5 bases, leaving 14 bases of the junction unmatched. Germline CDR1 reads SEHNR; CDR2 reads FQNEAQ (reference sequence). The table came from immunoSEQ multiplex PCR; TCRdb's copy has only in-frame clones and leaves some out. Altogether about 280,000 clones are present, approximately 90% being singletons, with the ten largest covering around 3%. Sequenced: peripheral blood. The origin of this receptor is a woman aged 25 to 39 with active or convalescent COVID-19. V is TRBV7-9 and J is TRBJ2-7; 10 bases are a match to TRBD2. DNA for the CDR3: TGTGCCAGCAGCCCTAGAAAAGCGGGGGGGCCCTGGGAGCAGTACTTC. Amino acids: CASSPRKAGGPWEQYF.